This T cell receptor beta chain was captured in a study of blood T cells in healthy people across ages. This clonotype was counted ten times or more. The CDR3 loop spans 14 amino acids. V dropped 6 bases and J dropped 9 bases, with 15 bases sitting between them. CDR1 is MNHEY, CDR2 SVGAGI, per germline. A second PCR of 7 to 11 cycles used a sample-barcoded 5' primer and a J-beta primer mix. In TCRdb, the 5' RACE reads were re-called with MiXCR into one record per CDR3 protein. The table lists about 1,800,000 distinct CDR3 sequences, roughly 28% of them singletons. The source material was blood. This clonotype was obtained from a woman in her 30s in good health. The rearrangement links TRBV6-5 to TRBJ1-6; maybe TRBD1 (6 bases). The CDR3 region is CASRNTGLGSPLHF. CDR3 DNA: TGTGCCAGCAGAAACACAGGGCTTGGTTCACCCCTCCACTTT.